Below are 25 T cell receptor beta chains sequenced from a single sample in a study of CD8 T cells in ankylosing spondylitis. TCRdb re-derived calls from the 5' RACE reads in MiXCR, one entry per CDR3 protein. Among about 360,000 distinct CDR3 sequences listed, roughly 22% were seen once. Sequencing input: blood, either unsorted or a sorted T cell fraction (not recorded which). The source is a male donor with ankylosing spondylitis or in good health (not recorded which).

In this sample, this clonotype turned up a few times. The chain couples TRBV3-1 to TRBJ1-1, with D unresolved. This CDR3 is 15 amino acids long. The V gene's germline CDR1 is LGHDT and CDR2 YNNKEL (reference sequence). Trimming pared 0 bases from V and 0 bases from J, leaving 8 bases between. The CDR3 protein is CASSQDGSMNTEAFF. The DNA of the CDR3 is TGTGCCAGCAGCCAAGACGGCTCCATGAACACTGAAGCTTTCTTT.

This chain uses TRBV6-5 with TRBJ2-7, with 12 bases fitting TRBD1. Germline V gives CDR1 MNHEY, CDR2 SVGAGI. This CDR3 has 15 amino acids. V lost 4 bases and J lost 6; bases outside the gene matches: 7. Here the CDR3 DNA reads TGTGCCAGCAGTTTCATGGGACAGGGGGCGACCGAGCAGTACTTC. Translated: CASSFMGQGATEQYF.

This clonotype was counted between two and nine times. DNA for the CDR3: TGTGCCAGCAGTCCCCTAAGCCCAGCGGGGGGCAAGAAGACCCAGTACTTC. Translating it yields CASSPLSPAGGKKTQYF. The V gene is TRBV27, the J gene TRBJ2-5; TRBD2 agrees at 9 bases. The CDR3 is 17 residues long. The germline gives CDR1 MNHEY, CDR2 SMNVEV (reference sequence). After removal of 5 bases from V and 6 bases from J, the junction contained 16 bases not matched to a gene.

This clonotype has a single count. The chain recombines TRBV28 with TRBJ2-1, with D possibly matching TRBD1 (5 bases). The ends were cut back, 2 bases at V and 7 bases at J, with 9 bases in the middle. The CDR3 is made up of 13 amino acids. CDR1 and CDR2 from the germline V gene are MDHEN and SYDVKM. DNA of the CDR3: TGTGCCAGCAGTTTAGCCAGGGTTAATGAGCAGTTCTTC. This translates into CASSLARVNEQFF.

This clonotype was recorded at least ten times. The chain links TRBV6-2 or TRBV6-3 to TRBJ2-7; no definite D call. CDR3 length: 12 amino acids. Trimming cost V 2 bases and J 2 bases, with 4 bases left between them. Germline loops: CDR1 MNHEY, CDR2 SVGEGT. The CDR3 DNA reads TGTGCCAGCAGTTACGGACCCTACGAGCAGTACTTC. Translating it yields CASSYGPYEQYF.

This clonotype came up once. The genes are TRBV30 and TRBJ2-2; 9 bases line up with TRBD1. From germline, CDR1 is GTSNPN and CDR2 SVGIG (reference sequence). This CDR3 is built from 15 residues. The J segment lost 2 bases and the V segment lost 3 bases, leaving 4 bases of the junction unmatched. The CDR3 here is CAWSEDRGNTGELFF. The CDR3 region has the DNA TGTGCCTGGAGCGAGGACAGGGGAAACACCGGGGAGCTGTTTTTT.

This clonotype was seen a handful of times. The rearrangement links TRBV27 to TRBJ1-1; 8 bases align to TRBD1. Germline trimming cut 6 bases from V and 8 bases from J; bases unmatched to any gene: 5. Germline CDR1 reads MNHEY; CDR2 reads SMNVEV (reference sequence). This CDR3 is 12 amino acids long. The CDR3 region is CASRLTGGEAFF. The DNA for the CDR3 is TGTGCCAGCAGGTTAACAGGGGGGGAAGCTTTCTTT.

The chain carries TRBV29-1 and TRBJ2-1, with 12 positions matching TRBD1. Looked up from germline, CDR1 is SQVTM and CDR2 is ANQGSEA. The CDR3 sequence is 16 residues long. Trimming removed 7 bases from V and 7 bases from J; junction bases left unmatched: 14. The CDR3 reads CSANHLPGQGANEQFF. The CDR3 region has the DNA TGCAGCGCAAACCACCTACCGGGACAGGGGGCGAATGAGCAGTTCTTC.

This clonotype was found a few times. V and J are TRBV12-3 or TRBV12-4 and TRBJ2-3; the D call may be TRBD1 or TRBD2 (5 bases each). The CDR3 contains 17 residues. The V end lost 3 bases, the J end lost 3 bases, and 19 bases lay between the germline ends. CDR3 amino acids: CASSFSVGGRGTDTQYF. Written as DNA, the CDR3 is TGTGCCAGCAGTTTTTCTGTTGGGGGACGAGGAACAGATACGCAGTATTTT.

This clonotype appeared a few times. The chain couples TRBV10-1 to TRBJ2-2, with a tentative D call TRBD2 (5 bases). Germline assignment: CDR1 WNHNN and CDR2 SYGVQD (reference sequence). CDR3 size: 14 residues. Trimming took 3 bases from V and 5 from J, leaving 10 bases between them. DNA of the CDR3: TGCGCCAGCAGTGACATTTCGGGAACCGGGGAGCTGTTTTTT. Amino acids: CASSDISGTGELFF.

This clonotype turned up a few times. V usage is TRBV15 and J usage is TRBJ2-3; TRBD1 matches at 9 bases. The CDR3 has 16 amino acids. CDR1 and CDR2 from the germline V gene are LNHNV and YYDKDF (reference sequence). V lost 0 bases to trimming and J lost 4 bases; unmatched junction nucleotides: 5. The CDR3 DNA is TGTGCCACCAGCAGAGATCCGGGACAGGGTTCAGATACGCAGTATTTT. Protein sequence: CATSRDPGQGSDTQYF.

A few counts support this clonotype. The chain recombines TRBV9 with TRBJ1-3, with D tentatively TRBD1 (6 bases). V lost 0 bases to trimming and J lost 0 bases, with 7 bases between them. CDR1 SGDLS and CDR2 YYNGEE come from the germline V gene. The CDR3 runs 15 residues. CDR3 loop: CASSVEQGSGNTIYF. CDR3 in DNA: TGTGCCAGCAGCGTAGAACAGGGCTCTGGAAACACCATATATTTT.

The V call is TRBV7-6, the J call TRBJ2-7; the match to TRBD1 covers 8 bases. The V gene's germline CDR1 is SGHVS and CDR2 FNYEAQ. After removal of 5 bases from V and 2 bases from J, the junction contained 5 bases not matched to a gene. The CDR3 runs 14 residues. The CDR3 DNA reads TGTGCCAGCAGCGCGGGACAGGCCACCTACGAGCAGTACTTC. Amino acid sequence: CASSAGQATYEQYF.

This chain links TRBV6-1 with TRBJ2-6; D call uncertain. V was trimmed by 1 base and J by 0 bases, leaving 4 bases between them. The germline gives CDR1 MNHNS, CDR2 SASEGT. CDR3 length equals 15 residues. The CDR3 DNA sequence: TGTGCCAGCAGTGAAGGCTCCTCTGGGGCCAACGTCCTGACTTTC. Translated: CASSEGSSGANVLTF.

The rearrangement joins TRBV7-8 to TRBJ2-7, with unresolved D. V lost 3 bases and J 6 bases, leaving 12 bases between the germline ends. CDR3 length: 13 amino acids. Germline-derived CDR1 and CDR2 are SGHVS and FQNEAQ. Here the CDR3 DNA reads TGTGCCAGCAGCTTTATTGGGGTTCGCGAGCAGTACTTC. Its translation is CASSFIGVREQYF.

The rearrangement uses TRBV10-2 and TRBJ1-1, with D maybe TRBD1 (6 bases). V dropped 8 bases and J dropped 1 base, with 14 bases sitting between them. The germline V gene has CDR1 WSHSY and CDR2 SAAADI. CDR3 length equals 14 residues. The CDR3 loop reads CASQEGGENTEAFF. The CDR3 coding sequence is TGCGCCAGCCAGGAGGGGGGGGAGAACACTGAAGCTTTCTTT.

This clonotype was seen a handful of times. This rearrangement joins TRBV27 to TRBJ2-3, with 11 bases matching TRBD2. Germline CDR1 MNHEY, CDR2 SMNVEV (reference sequence). The CDR3 covers 16 residues. Losses at the gene ends were 5 bases for V and 2 bases for J; bases not matched to a gene: 6. In DNA, the CDR3 is TGTGCCAGCAGTCCACGACTAGCGGGGAACACAGATACGCAGTATTTT. Protein product: CASSPRLAGNTDTQYF.

V is TRBV5-6 and J is TRBJ2-1; the match to TRBD1 covers 12 bases. The CDR3 extends over 15 amino acids. Germline V lookup: CDR1 SGHDT, CDR2 YYEEEE. Trimming removed 2 bases from V and 9 bases from J; junction bases left unmatched: 6. The CDR3 region is CASSFGTGGFSEQFF. In DNA form, the CDR3 reads TGTGCCAGCAGCTTCGGGACAGGGGGCTTTAGTGAGCAGTTCTTC.

This clonotype came up a few times. The rearrangement uses TRBV12-3 or TRBV12-4 and TRBJ2-2, with no clear D. V was clipped by 1 base and J by 4 bases, with 7 bases between them. This CDR3 contains 14 residues. CDR3 region: CASSLELFTGELFF. The CDR3, as DNA: TGTGCCAGCAGTTTAGAGCTCTTCACCGGGGAGCTGTTTTTT.

This chain joins TRBV10-3 and TRBJ2-3; 12 nucleotides align to TRBD1. CDR3 size: 15 residues. The trim removed 11 bases at V and 4 bases at J, leaving 10 bases unmatched. In germline, CDR1 is ENHRY, CDR2 SYGVKD. The CDR3 spells CALSRDRGPADTQYF. CDR3 nucleotide sequence: TGTGCCCTCTCCCGGGACAGGGGGCCGGCAGATACGCAGTATTTT.

This chain links TRBV6-6 with TRBJ2-3, with a weak D call TRBD1 (5 bases). The CDR3 loop spans 13 amino acids. Trimming shortened V by 10 bases and J by 4 bases, and 15 bases separated the two germline ends. Germline CDR1 is MNHNY and CDR2 is SVGAGI (reference sequence). The CDR3 loop reads CAIQDTIADTQYF. The CDR3 nucleotides read TGTGCCATACAGGATACCATTGCAGATACGCAGTATTTT.

The chain links TRBV9 to TRBJ2-7, with D possibly being TRBD1 (5 bases). V lost 4 bases, J lost 3 bases, and 11 bases lay in between. Germline V gene lookup returns CDR1 SGDLS and CDR2 YYNGEE. The length of the CDR3 is 13 residues. CDR3 residues: CASSPGFGYEQYF. CDR3 in DNA: TGTGCCAGCAGCCCAGGGTTCGGCTACGAGCAGTACTTC.

This clonotype was seen more than once but under ten times. The gene calls are TRBV7-9 and TRBJ1-4, with 8 bases lining up with TRBD1. Trimming took 5 bases from V and 4 from J; bases not matched to a gene: 9. The CDR3 is 16 residues long. Germline V lookup: CDR1 SEHNR, CDR2 FQNEAQ (reference sequence). Here the CDR3 DNA reads TGTGCCAGCAGCCAAGTCCCGACAGGGGTTAATGAAAAACTGTTTTTT. Translation gives CASSQVPTGVNEKLFF.

This clonotype was observed once. The chain recombines TRBV7-8 with TRBJ2-1; possible D gene TRBD2, 6 bases. This CDR3 spans 14 amino acids. Germline V gene data show CDR1 as SGHVS and CDR2 as FQNEAQ. The V gene lost 5 bases and the J gene lost 7 bases, with 15 bases spanning the gap. DNA of the CDR3: TGTGCCAGCAGCCCTAGGACCGGGAGAAATGAGCAGTTCTTC. As protein: CASSPRTGRNEQFF.

This clonotype appeared a few times. The chain links TRBV10-3 to TRBJ1-1; no clear D gene. Trimming stripped 3 bases from V and 0 bases from J, with 8 bases between. Germline V gene lookup returns CDR1 ENHRY and CDR2 SYGVKD. CDR3 length: 14 residues. CDR3 sequence: CAISDGLMNTEAFF. The CDR3 DNA is TGTGCCATCAGTGACGGGTTAATGAACACTGAAGCTTTCTTT.